This entry lists 17 T cell receptor beta chains sequenced from one sample in a study of cytomegalovirus exposure and HLA in healthy donors. This PCR relied on a set of 60 Vbeta primers and 13 Jbeta primers. Data came from immunoSEQ multiplex PCR; TCRdb stores just in-frame clones and leaves some out. The sample records roughly 150,000 clones, 80% being singletons. Source material: PBMCs. The receptors shown here come from a man between 25 and 39 years old in good health and CMV-seronegative.

This chain joins TRBV6-5 and TRBJ2-1; possibly TRBD1 for D (6 bases). Germline loops: CDR1 MNHEY, CDR2 SVGAGI. CDR3 length: 14 amino acids. Trimming removed 0 bases at V and 6 bases at J, with 9 bases between. For the CDR3, the DNA is TGTGCCAGCAGTTACTCCACAGGGATCAATGAGCAGTTCTTC. It yields the protein CASSYSTGINEQFF.

This clone was recorded only once. The chain is built from TRBV7-2 and TRBJ1-1; D possibly corresponds to TRBD1 (6 bases). Germline values: CDR1 SGHTA, CDR2 FQGNSA. The V end lost 3 bases, the J end lost 7 bases, and 12 bases lay between the germline ends. The CDR3 contains 13 residues. CDR3 nucleotides: TGTGCCAGCAGCTTTTGGGGGCGCGGTGAAGCTTTCTTT. Translated, it gives CASSFWGRGEAFF.

In its sample, this clone was seen a few times. The rearrangement uses TRBV27 and TRBJ2-3; 10 nucleotides align to TRBD1. The CDR3 totals 14 residues. Germline CDR1 is MNHEY and CDR2 is SMNVEV (reference sequence). V shed 7 bases, J shed 4 bases, and the junction held 5 bases outside the gene matches. CDR3 loop: CASTVTGGSDTQYF. The CDR3 DNA follows: TGTGCCAGCACTGTGACAGGGGGCTCAGATACGCAGTATTTT.

For the CDR3, the DNA is TGTGCCAGCAGCTCCACTGATACGCAGTATTTT. Its protein product is CASSSTDTQYF. This rearrangement joins TRBV7-2 to TRBJ2-3; D remains ambiguous. Trimming removed 4 bases at V and 6 bases at J, with 5 bases between. Germline lookup yields CDR1 SGHTA and CDR2 FQGNSA. The CDR3 runs 11 residues. Based on the CDR3 plus reference TRBV7-2 and TRBJ2-3, the full variable domain is GAGVSQSPSNKVTEKGKDVELRCDPISGHTALYWYRQSLGQGLEFLIYFQGNSAPDKSGLPSDRFSAERTGGSVSTLTIQRTQQEDSAVYLCASSSTDTQYFGPGTRLTVL.

This chain uses TRBV19 with TRBJ1-5, with 10 bases fitting TRBD1. This CDR3 has 16 residues. Germline V gene lookup returns CDR1 LNHDA and CDR2 SQIVND (reference sequence). Trimming at V came to 3 bases and at J to 1 base, leaving 3 bases not matched to a gene. CDR3 nucleotides: TGTGCCAGTAGTATGACAGGGGGCATGAGCAATCAGCCCCAGCATTTT. Translating gives CASSMTGGMSNQPQHF.

This clone appeared once. V and J are TRBV7-2 and TRBJ2-6; 10 nucleotides match TRBD2. This CDR3 spans 18 amino acids. Per the germline V gene, CDR1 is SGHTA and CDR2 is FQGNSA. The V and J ends lost 6 bases and 0 bases, in that order; junction bases with no gene match: 8. CDR3 region: CASSHPSGGVSGANVLTF. The CDR3 bases are TGTGCCAGCAGTCACCCTAGCGGGGGTGTCTCTGGGGCCAACGTCCTGACTTTC.

The table lists this clone with a count of one. CDR3 in amino acids: CASSVDYYGYTF. In DNA, the CDR3 is TGTGCCAGCAGTGTTGACTACTATGGCTACACCTTC. The chain uses TRBV25-1 and TRBJ1-2; D is uncertain. Per the germline V gene, CDR1 is MGHDK and CDR2 is SYGVNS. The CDR3 loop spans 12 amino acids. V lost 4 bases, J lost 3 bases, and 6 bases lay in between.

The rearrangement joins TRBV11-3 to TRBJ1-4; 8 nucleotides align to TRBD1. CDR1 and CDR2 from the germline V gene are SGHNT and YENEEA. After removal of 2 bases from V and 3 bases from J, the junction contained 2 bases not matched to a gene. The CDR3 spans 15 residues. CDR3 bases: TGTGCCAGCAGCTTATACAGGGGGGCTAATGAAAAACTGTTTTTT. Translating gives CASSLYRGANEKLFF. Complete variable domain (other parts from reference TRBV11-3 and TRBJ1-4): EAGVVQSPRYKIIEKKQPVAFWCNPISGHNTLYWYLQNLGQGPELLIRYENEEAVDDSQLPKDRFSAERLKGVDSTLKIQPAELGDSAVYLCASSLYRGANEKLFFGSGTQLSVL.

There are a few counts of this clone. The rearrangement joins TRBV5-6 to TRBJ2-1, with TRBD2 as a possible D gene (6 bases). The CDR3 has 15 residues. The germline V gene encodes CDR1 SGHDT and CDR2 YYEEEE. V lost 0 bases and J 5 bases, leaving 12 bases between the germline ends. This CDR3 reads CASSLGQGEDNEQFF. CDR3 in DNA: TGTGCCAGCAGCTTGGGACAAGGGGAGGACAATGAGCAGTTCTTC.

CDR3 DNA: TGTGCCAGCTCACCGAATAGGGGGTGGGACAATCAGCCCCAGCATTTT. Translation: CASSPNRGWDNQPQHF. The rearrangement joins TRBV18 to TRBJ1-5; D is perhaps TRBD1 (6 bases). The CDR3 has 16 amino acids. Germline CDR1 reads KGHSH; CDR2 reads LQKENI. Trimming cost V 3 bases and J 3 bases, with 15 bases left between them.

This chain uses TRBV10-3 with TRBJ2-7; 13 nucleotides agree with TRBD2. The CDR3 is 17 amino acids. Germline-derived CDR1 and CDR2 are ENHRY and SYGVKD. With 0 bases clipped from V and 5 bases from J, the junction kept 7 bases outside the gene matches. The DNA for the CDR3 is TGTGCCATCAGTGAGTCCTTAGACGGACTAGCGGGAGACGAGCAGTACTTC. This sequence encodes CAISESLDGLAGDEQYF.

This clone appeared a single time. The gene calls are TRBV5-1 and TRBJ2-3, with D possibly TRBD2 on 7 matching bases. Trimming left V 4 bases short and J 1 base short, with 16 bases between. CDR1 and CDR2 (germline): SGHRS, YFSETQ. This CDR3 region has 16 residues. DNA of the CDR3: TGCGCCAGCAGCCCGGACGGGGGGCGGGGCACAGATACGCAGTATTTT. This encodes CASSPDGGRGTDTQYF.

The CDR3 sequence is CASSSPGGVYEQYF. The CDR3 DNA follows: TGTGCCAGCAGCTCGCCGGGGGGGGTTTACGAGCAGTACTTC. The chain links TRBV7-9 to TRBJ2-7; TRBD2 agrees at 8 bases. The CDR3 totals 14 residues. The germline V gene encodes CDR1 SEHNR and CDR2 FQNEAQ (reference sequence). With V trimmed by 4 bases and J by 4 bases, 6 bases remained unmatched.

The chain uses TRBV9 and TRBJ2-2, with a weak D call TRBD2 (6 bases). Germline-derived CDR1 and CDR2 are SGDLS and YYNGEE. The CDR3 is 14 residues long. Trimming cost V 4 bases and J 4 bases, with 11 bases left between them. The CDR3 coding sequence is TGTGCCAGCAGCCCTGGGGGGTTCACCGGGGAGCTGTTTTTT. Its translation is CASSPGGFTGELFF.

This clone was detected only once. V usage is TRBV4-1 and J usage is TRBJ1-5, with D possibly matching TRBD1 (5 bases). This CDR3 has 16 amino acids. Germline V gives CDR1 MGHRA, CDR2 YSYEKL. V was trimmed by 4 bases and J by 3 bases, leaving 16 bases between them. The CDR3 reads CASSPFLGAINQPQHF. CDR3 in DNA: TGCGCCAGCAGCCCCTTTTTAGGGGCAATCAATCAGCCCCAGCATTTT.

This sequence joins TRBV6-1 and TRBJ2-2; D is uncertain. The CDR3 extends over 14 amino acids. Trimming pared 6 bases from V and 3 bases from J, leaving 11 bases between. The germline CDR1 and CDR2 sequences are MNHNS and SASEGT. The CDR3 region is CASRWAPYTGELFF. The DNA of the CDR3 is TGTGCCAGCAGGTGGGCCCCCTACACCGGGGAGCTGTTTTTT.

The gene calls are TRBV28 and TRBJ1-5; D is ambiguous. V dropped 10 bases and J dropped 0 bases, with 10 bases sitting between them. This CDR3 comprises 13 residues. CDR1 and CDR2 (germline): MDHEN, SYDVKM. The CDR3 loop is CAISGSSNQPQHF. The CDR3 nucleotides are TGTGCCATCTCGGGGAGTAGCAATCAGCCCCAGCATTTT.